The table lists the clone carrying this T cell receptor beta chain with a count of one. Its target is unknown. This entry comes from a study of T cells after yellow fever vaccination. Study-level findings and limits: Clonotypes found in both CD4 and CD8 compartments made up a small share. Reappearance after the booster was seen for most primary-vaccination clones, at more than 95% CD4 and 80% to 90% CD8. Abundant clonotypes from the bulk population could have been carried over as contaminants into FACS-sorted repertoires.

V was clipped by 7 bases and J by 4 bases, with 17 bases between them. This CDR3 has 15 residues. Germline V gene lookup returns CDR1 LNHDA and CDR2 SQIVND (reference sequence). Each CDR3 protein is one row after TCRdb ran MiXCR on the 5' RACE reads. This sample yields approximately 240,000 distinct CDR3 sequences, of which about 3.7% are seen a single time; 15% to 20% belongs to the top ten. The sequencing here drew on PBMCs, taken 15 days after the yellow fever booster vaccination. The V and J genes are TRBV19 and TRBJ1-5; no clear D gene. The source is a young man who received the YFV17D yellow fever vaccine. CDR3 coding DNA: TGTGCCAGTAACCATGAAGGGTCGGAGAATCAGCCCCAGCATTTT. Its translation is CASNHEGSENQPQHF.